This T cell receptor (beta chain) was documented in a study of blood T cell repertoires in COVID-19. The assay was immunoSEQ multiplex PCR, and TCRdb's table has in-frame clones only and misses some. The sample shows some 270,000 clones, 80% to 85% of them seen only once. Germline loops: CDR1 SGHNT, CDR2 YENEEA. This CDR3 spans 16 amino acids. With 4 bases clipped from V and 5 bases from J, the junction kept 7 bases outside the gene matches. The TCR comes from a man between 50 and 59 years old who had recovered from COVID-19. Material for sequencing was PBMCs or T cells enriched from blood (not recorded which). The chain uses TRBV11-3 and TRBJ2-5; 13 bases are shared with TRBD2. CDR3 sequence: CASSSGLAGEGETQYF. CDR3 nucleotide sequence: TGTGCCAGCAGCTCTGGACTAGCGGGAGAAGGGGAGACCCAGTACTTC.